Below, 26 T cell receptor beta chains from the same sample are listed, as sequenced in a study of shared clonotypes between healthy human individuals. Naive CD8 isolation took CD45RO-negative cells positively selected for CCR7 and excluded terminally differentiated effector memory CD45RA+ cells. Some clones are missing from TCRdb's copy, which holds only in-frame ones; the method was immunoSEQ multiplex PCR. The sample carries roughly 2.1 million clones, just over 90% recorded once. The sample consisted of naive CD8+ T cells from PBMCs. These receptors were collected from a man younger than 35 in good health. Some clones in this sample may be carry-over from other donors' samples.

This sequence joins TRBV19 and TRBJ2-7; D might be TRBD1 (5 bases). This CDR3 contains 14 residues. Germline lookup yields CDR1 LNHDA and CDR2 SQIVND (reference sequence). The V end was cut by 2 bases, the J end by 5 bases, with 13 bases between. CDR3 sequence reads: CASSIRARAHEQYF. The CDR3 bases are TGTGCCAGTAGTATAAGGGCCAGGGCTCACGAGCAGTACTTC.

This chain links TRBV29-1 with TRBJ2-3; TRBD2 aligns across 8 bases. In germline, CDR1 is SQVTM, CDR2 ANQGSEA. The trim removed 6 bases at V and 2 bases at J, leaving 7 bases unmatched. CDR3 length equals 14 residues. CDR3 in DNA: TGCAGCGTGACGGGAGGGCCCATCACAGATACGCAGTATTTT. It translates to CSVTGGPITDTQYF.

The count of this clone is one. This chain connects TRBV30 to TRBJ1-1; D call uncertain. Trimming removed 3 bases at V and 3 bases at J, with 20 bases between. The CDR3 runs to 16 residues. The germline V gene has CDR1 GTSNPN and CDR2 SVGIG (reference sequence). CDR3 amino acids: CAWRVHILVRDTEAFF. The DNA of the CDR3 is TGTGCCTGGAGGGTTCATATTTTGGTACGGGACACTGAAGCTTTCTTT.

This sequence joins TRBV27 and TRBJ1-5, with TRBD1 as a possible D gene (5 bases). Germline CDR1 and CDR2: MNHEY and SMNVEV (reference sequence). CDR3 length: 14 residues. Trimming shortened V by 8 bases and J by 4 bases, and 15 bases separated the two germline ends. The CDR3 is CASGNVGGNQPQHF. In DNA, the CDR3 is TGTGCCAGCGGGAATGTGGGGGGGAATCAGCCCCAGCATTTT.

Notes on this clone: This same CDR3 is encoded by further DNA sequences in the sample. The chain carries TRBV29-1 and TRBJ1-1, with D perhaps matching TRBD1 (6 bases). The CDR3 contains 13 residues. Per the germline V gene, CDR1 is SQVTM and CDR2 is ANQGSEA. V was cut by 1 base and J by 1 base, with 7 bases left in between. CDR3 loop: CSVEGRGNTEAFF. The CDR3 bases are TGCAGCGTTGAAGGCAGGGGGAACACTGAAGCTTTCTTT.

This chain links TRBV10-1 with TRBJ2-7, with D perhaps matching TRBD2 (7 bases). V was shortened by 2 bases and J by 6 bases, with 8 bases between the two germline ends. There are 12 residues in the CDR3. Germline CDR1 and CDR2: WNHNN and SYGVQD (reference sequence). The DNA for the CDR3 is TGCGCCAGCAGTGAGAGGGGGGGCGAGCAGTACTTC. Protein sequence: CASSERGGEQYF.

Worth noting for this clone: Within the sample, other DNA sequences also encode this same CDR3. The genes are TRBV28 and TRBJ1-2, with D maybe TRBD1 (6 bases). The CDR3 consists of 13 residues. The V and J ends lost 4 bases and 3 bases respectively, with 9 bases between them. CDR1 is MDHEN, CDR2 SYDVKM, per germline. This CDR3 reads CASSSRQDYGYTF. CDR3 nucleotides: TGTGCCAGCAGTTCGCGACAGGACTATGGCTACACCTTC.

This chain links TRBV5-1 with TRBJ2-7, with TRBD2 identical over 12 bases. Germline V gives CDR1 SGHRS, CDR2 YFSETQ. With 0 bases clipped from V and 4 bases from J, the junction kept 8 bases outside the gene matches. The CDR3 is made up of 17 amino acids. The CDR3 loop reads CASSLAVASGRGYEQYF. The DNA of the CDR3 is TGCGCCAGCAGCTTGGCCGTGGCTAGCGGGAGGGGTTACGAGCAGTACTTC. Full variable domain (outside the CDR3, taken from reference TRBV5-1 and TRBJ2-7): KAGVTQTPRYLIKTRGQQVTLSCSPISGHRSVSWYQQTPGQGLQFLFEYFSETQRNKGNFPGRFSGRQFSNSRSEMNVSTLELGDSALYLCASSLAVASGRGYEQYFGPGTRLTVT.

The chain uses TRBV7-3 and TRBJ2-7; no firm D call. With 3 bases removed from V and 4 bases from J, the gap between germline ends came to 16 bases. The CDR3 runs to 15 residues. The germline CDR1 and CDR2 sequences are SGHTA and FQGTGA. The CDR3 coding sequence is TGTGCCAGCAGCTTGCATAGAGTGGATCCATACGAGCAGTACTTC. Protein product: CASSLHRVDPYEQYF. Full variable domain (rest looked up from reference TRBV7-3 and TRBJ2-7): GAGVSQTPSNKVTEKGKYVELRCDPISGHTALYWYRQSLGQGPEFLIYFQGTGAADDSGLPNDRFFAVRPEGSVSTLKIQRTERGDSAVYLCASSLHRVDPYEQYFGPGTRLTVT.

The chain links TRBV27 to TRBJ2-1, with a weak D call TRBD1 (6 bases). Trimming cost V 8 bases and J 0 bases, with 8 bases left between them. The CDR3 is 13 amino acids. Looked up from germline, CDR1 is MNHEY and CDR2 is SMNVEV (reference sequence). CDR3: CASRGGSYNEQFF. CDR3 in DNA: TGTGCCAGCCGAGGGGGCTCCTACAATGAGCAGTTCTTC.

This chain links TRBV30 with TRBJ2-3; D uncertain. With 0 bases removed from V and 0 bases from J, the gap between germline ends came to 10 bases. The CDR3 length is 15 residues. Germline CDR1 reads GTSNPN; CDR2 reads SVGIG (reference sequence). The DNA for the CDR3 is TGTGCCTGGAGTGTACGGGTTTCTAGCACAGATACGCAGTATTTT. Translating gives CAWSVRVSSTDTQYF.

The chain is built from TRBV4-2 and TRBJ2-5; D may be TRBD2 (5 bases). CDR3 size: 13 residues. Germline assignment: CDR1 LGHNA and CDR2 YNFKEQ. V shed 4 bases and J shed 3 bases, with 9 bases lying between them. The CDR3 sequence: CASSLDGEETQYF. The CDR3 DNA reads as TGTGCCAGCAGCCTCGACGGGGAAGAGACCCAGTACTTC.

In DNA form, the CDR3 reads TGCGCCAGCAGCCAGGGCAGGGGGCTCGTTGGCTACACCTTC. Protein product: CASSQGRGLVGYTF. This rearrangement joins TRBV4-1 to TRBJ1-2; 8 bases are shared with TRBD1. This CDR3 has 14 residues. Germline lookup yields CDR1 MGHRA and CDR2 YSYEKL. Germline trimming cut 3 bases from V and 7 bases from J; bases unmatched to any gene: 7.

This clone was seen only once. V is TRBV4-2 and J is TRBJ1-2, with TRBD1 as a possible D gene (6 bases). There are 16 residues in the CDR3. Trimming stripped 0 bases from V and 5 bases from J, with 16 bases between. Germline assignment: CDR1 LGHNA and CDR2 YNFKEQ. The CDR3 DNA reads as TGTGCCAGCAGCCAAGATTCGGGGGGGGCCGGGTATGGCTACACCTTC. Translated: CASSQDSGGAGYGYTF.

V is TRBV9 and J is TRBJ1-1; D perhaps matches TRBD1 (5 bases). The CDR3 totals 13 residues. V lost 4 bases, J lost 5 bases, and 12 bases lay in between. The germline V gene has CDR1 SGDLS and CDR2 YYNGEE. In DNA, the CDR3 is TGTGCCAGCAGCTCATCGGGGGGGACTGAAGCTTTCTTT. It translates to CASSSSGGTEAFF.

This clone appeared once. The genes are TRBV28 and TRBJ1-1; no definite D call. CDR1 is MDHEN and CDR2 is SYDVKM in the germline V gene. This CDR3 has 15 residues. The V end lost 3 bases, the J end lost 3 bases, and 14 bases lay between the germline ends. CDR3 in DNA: TGTGCCAGCAGTTTCTCCTTCCCTTTATACACTGAAGCTTTCTTT. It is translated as CASSFSFPLYTEAFF.

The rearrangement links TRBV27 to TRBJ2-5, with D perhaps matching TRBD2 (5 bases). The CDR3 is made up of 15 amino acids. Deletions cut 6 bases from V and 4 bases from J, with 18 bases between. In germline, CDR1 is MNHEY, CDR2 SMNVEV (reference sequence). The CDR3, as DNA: TGTGCCAGCAGCCAATACGGGATCTTGGGAGAGACCCAGTACTTC. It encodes CASSQYGILGETQYF.

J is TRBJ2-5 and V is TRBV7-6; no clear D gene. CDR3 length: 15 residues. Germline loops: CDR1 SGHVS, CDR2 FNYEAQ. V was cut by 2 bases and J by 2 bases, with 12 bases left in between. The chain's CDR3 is CASSLYLTKQETQYF. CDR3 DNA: TGTGCCAGCAGCTTATACTTAACAAAGCAAGAGACCCAGTACTTC.

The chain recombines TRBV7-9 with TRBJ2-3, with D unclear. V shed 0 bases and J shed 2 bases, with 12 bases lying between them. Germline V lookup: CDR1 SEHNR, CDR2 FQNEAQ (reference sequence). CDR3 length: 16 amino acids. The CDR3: CASSLAGPEPTDTQYF. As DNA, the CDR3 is TGTGCCAGCAGCTTAGCCGGACCAGAACCCACAGATACGCAGTATTTT.

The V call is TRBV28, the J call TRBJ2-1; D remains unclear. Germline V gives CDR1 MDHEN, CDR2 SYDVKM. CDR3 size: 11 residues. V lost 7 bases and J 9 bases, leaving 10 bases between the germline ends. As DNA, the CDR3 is TGTGCCAGCAACCACCTGGGTGAGCAGTTCTTC. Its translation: CASNHLGEQFF.

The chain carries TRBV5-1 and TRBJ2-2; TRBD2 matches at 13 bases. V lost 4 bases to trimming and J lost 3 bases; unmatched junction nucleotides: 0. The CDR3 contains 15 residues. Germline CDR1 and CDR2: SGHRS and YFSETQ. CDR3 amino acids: CASSGTSGDTGELFF. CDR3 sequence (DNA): TGCGCCAGCAGCGGGACTAGCGGGGACACCGGGGAGCTGTTTTTT.

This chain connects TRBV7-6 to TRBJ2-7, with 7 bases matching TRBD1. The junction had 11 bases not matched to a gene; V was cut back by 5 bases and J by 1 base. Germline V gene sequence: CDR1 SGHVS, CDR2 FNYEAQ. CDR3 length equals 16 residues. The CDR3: CASSPLYPTGSYEQYF. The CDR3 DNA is TGTGCCAGCAGCCCGCTATACCCGACAGGGTCCTACGAGCAGTACTTC.

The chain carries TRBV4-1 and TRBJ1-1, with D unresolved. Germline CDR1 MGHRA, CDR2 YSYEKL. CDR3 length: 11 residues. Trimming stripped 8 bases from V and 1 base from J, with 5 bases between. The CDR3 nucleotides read TGCGCCAGCCGGGGGAACACTGAAGCTTTCTTT. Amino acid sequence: CASRGNTEAFF.

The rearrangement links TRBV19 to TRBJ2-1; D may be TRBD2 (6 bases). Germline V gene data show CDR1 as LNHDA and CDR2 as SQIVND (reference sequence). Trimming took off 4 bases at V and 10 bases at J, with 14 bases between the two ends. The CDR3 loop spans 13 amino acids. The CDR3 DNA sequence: TGTGCCAGTAGTACCCTACTAGCACGCGAGCAGTTCTTC. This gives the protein CASSTLLAREQFF.

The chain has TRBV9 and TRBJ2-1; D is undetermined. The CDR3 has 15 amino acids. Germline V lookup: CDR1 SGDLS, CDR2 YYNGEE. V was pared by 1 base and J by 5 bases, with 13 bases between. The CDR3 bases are TGTGCCAGCAGCGTAAAATCCCTCCGCAACAATGAGCAGTTCTTC. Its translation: CASSVKSLRNNEQFF.

The CDR3 DNA reads TGTGCCAGCAGCTCTCCGGATCACAGGGTAACCTACGAGCAGTACTTC. Its translation: CASSSPDHRVTYEQYF. V is TRBV7-9 and J is TRBJ2-7; D is perhaps TRBD1 (6 bases). This CDR3 is built from 16 residues. Germline V lookup: CDR1 SEHNR, CDR2 FQNEAQ (reference sequence). V shed 4 bases and J shed 2 bases, with 18 bases lying between them.